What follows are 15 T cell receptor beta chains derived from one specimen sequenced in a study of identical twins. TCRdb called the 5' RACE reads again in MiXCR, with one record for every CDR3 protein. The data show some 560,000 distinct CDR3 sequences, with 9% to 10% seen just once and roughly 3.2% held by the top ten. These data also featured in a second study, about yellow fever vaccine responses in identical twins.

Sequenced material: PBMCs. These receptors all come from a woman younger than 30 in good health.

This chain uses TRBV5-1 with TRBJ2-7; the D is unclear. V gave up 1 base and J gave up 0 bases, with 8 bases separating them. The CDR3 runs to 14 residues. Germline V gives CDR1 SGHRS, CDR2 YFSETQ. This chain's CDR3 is CASSLITTSYEQYF. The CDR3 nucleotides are TGCGCCAGCAGCTTGATTACAACCTCCTACGAGCAGTACTTC.

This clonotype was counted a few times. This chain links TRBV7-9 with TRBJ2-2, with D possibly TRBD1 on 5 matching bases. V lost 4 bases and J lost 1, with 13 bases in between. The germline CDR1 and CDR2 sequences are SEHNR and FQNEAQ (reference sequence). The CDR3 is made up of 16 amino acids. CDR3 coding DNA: TGTGCCAGCAGCTCACATGCAGGGCTGAACACCGGGGAGCTGTTTTTT. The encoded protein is CASSSHAGLNTGELFF.

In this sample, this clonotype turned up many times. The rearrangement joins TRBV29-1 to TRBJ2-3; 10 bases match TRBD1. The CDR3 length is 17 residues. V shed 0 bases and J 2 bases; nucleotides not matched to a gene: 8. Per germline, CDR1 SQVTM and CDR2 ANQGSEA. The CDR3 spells CSVEDYGTGAITDTQYF. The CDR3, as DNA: TGCAGCGTTGAAGATTACGGGACAGGGGCGATCACAGATACGCAGTATTTT.

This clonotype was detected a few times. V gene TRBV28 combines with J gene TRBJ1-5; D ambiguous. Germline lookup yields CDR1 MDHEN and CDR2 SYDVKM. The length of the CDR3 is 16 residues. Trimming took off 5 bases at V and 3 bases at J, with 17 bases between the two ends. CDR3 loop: CASSDSAPVLNQPQHF. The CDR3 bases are TGTGCCAGCAGTGACTCGGCTCCAGTCCTCAATCAGCCCCAGCATTTT.

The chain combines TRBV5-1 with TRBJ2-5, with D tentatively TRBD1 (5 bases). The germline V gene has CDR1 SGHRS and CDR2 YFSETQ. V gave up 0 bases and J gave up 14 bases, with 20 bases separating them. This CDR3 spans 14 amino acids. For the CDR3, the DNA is TGCGCCAGCAGCTTGGGGGGCTGGGGCCAAGCAAAATACTTC. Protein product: CASSLGGWGQAKYF.

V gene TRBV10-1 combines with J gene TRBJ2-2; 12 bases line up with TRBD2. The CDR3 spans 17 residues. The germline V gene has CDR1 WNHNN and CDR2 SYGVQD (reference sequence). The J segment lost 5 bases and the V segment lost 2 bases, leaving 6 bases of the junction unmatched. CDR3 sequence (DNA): TGCGCCAGCAGTGAGATGACTAGCGGGAGACGGACCGGGGAGCTGTTTTTT. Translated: CASSEMTSGRRTGELFF.

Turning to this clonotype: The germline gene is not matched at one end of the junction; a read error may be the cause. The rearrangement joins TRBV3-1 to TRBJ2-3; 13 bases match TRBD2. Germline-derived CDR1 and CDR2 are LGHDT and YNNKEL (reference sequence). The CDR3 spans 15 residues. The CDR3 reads CASTQLAGGSDTQYF. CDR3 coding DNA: TGTGCCAGCACCCAACTAGCGGGGGGGTCAGATACGCAGTATTTT.

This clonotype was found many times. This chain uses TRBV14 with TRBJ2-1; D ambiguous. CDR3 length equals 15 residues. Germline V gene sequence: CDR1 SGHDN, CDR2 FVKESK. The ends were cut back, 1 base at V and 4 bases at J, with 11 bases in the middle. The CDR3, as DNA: TGTGCCAGCAGCCAAGCTCTGACCCCTTACAATGAGCAGTTCTTC. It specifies CASSQALTPYNEQFF.

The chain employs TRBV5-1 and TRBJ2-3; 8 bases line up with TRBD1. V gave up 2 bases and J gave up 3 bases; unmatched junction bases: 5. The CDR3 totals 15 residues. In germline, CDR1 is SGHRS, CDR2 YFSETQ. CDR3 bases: TGCGCCAGCAGCTTAAGCGACAGGGGTACAGATACGCAGTATTTT. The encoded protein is CASSLSDRGTDTQYF.

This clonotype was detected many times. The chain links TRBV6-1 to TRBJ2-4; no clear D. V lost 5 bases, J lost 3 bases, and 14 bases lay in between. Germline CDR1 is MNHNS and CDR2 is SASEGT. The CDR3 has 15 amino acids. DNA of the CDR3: TGTGCCAGCAGTCGACTGGGGTTGGACAAAAACATTCAGTACTTC. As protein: CASSRLGLDKNIQYF.

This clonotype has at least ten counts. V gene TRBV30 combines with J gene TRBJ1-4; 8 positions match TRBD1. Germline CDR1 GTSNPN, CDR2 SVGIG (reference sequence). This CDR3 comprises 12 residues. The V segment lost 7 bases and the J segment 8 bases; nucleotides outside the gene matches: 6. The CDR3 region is CASDRVGEKLFF. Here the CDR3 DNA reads TGTGCCTCGGACAGGGTTGGAGAAAAACTGTTTTTT.

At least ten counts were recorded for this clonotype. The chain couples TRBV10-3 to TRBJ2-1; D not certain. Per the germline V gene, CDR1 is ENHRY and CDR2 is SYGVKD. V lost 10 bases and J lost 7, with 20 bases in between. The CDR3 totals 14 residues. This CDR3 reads CATVSPEVDNEQFF. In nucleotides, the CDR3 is TGTGCCACCGTGTCACCCGAAGTTGATAATGAGCAGTTCTTC.

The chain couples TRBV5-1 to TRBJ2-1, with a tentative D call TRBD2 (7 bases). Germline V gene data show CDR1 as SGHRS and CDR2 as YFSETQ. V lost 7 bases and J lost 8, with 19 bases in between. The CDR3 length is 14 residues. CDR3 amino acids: CASCPGGPQDEQFF. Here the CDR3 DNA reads TGCGCCAGCTGTCCCGGGGGGCCTCAGGATGAGCAGTTCTTC. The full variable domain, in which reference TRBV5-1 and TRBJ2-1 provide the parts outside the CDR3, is KAGVTQTPRYLIKTRGQQVTLSCSPISGHRSVSWYQQTPGQGLQFLFEYFSETQRNKGNFPGRFSGRQFSNSRSEMNVSTLELGDSALYLCASCPGGPQDEQFFGPGTRLTVL.

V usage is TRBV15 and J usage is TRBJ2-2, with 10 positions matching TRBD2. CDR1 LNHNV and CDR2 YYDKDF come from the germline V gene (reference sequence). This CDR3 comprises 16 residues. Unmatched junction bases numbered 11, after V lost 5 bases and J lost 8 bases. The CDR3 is CATSSRLAGAGGELFF. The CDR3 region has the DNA TGTGCCACCAGCTCTCGACTAGCGGGCGCTGGGGGGGAGCTGTTTTTT.

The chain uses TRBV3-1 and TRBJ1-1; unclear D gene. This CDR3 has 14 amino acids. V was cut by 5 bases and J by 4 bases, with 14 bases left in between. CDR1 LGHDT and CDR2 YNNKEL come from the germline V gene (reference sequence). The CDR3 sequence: CASSDHPVGTEAFF. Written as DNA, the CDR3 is TGTGCCAGCAGCGATCACCCCGTGGGCACTGAAGCTTTCTTT.